The rows below give T cell receptor beta chains drawn from one sample of a study of blood T cells in healthy people across ages. MiXCR was run by TCRdb on the 5' RACE reads, yielding one entry per CDR3 protein. The sample gives over 1.5 million distinct CDR3 sequences, about 49% of which show up once; about 2.1% is in the top ten. The source material was blood. All receptors derive from a middle-aged woman in good health. Both conserved end residues are part of each CDR3. D genes are given only for firm matches. The listing skips clone size in some rows; elsewhere it reads once, few, many or a size class.

>TRBJ1-6|.|.|TRBV6-5
TGTGCCAGCAGGCCCGAGGGTTTACATGTTAATTCACCCCTCCACTTT
CASRPEGLHVNSPLHF
>TRBJ2-3|.|.|TRBV7-2
TGTGCCAGCAGCTTATGGGGGGGCGTAGATACGCAGTATTTT
CASSLWGGVDTQYF
>TRBJ2-2|.|.|TRBV7-2
TGTGCCAGCAGCTTAACGCTCGCGAACACCGGGGAGCTGTTTTTT
CASSLTLANTGELFF
>TRBJ1-5|TRBD1|many|TRBV29-1
TGCAGCGTTAGGACAGGGGCTAGTCAGCCCCAGCATTTT
CSVRTGASQPQHF
>TRBJ2-6|.|.|TRBV20-1
TGCAGTGCTAGAGACCGACAATCCGGGGCCAACGTCCTGACTTTC
CSARDRQSGANVLTF
>TRBJ2-1|.|.|TRBV6-2/TRBV6-3
TGTGCCAGCAGTTACAAAGGGGGGGCCAAATCCTACAATGAGCAGTTCTTC
CASSYKGGAKSYNEQFF
>TRBJ2-7|.|few|TRBV5-1
TGCGCCAGCAGGGGGGAAAACTACGAGCAGTACTTC
CASRGENYEQYF
>TRBJ2-5|TRBD2|few|TRBV12-3/TRBV12-4
TGTGCCAGCAGTTTGTACCAGCGGGGAGCCTTTATAAATATCCAAGAGACCCAGTACTTC
CASSLYQRGAFINIQETQYF
>TRBJ2-7|.|.|TRBV6-1
TGTGCCAGCGGAGAGTCAGGCCGAACCTACGAGCAGTACTTC
CASGESGRTYEQYF
>TRBJ2-7|.|.|TRBV6-5
TGTGCCAGTACCGAATTGGGATGGAATGAGCAGTACTTC
CASTELGWNEQYF
>TRBJ2-1|.|few|TRBV7-6
TGTGCCAGCAATCCGGACAACAACAATGAGCAGTTCTTC
CASNPDNNNEQFF
>TRBJ2-1|TRBD2|.|TRBV5-1
TGCGCCAGCACTCCATTGGCGGGGGTCCTCGCCTACAATGAGCAGTTCTTC
CASTPLAGVLAYNEQFF
>TRBJ2-4|TRBD2|.|TRBV20-1
TGCAGTGCAAAACGCACTAGCGGGGGGGCCACGGCCAAAAACATTCAGTACTTC
CSAKRTSGGATAKNIQYF
>TRBJ2-1|.|.|TRBV15
TGTGCCACCAGCAGAGCTCTAGAGCAGTTCTTC
CATSRALEQFF
>TRBJ2-7|.|.|TRBV28
TGTGCCAGCGACGGAACCTACGAGCAGTACTTC
CASDGTYEQYF
>TRBJ2-1|.|.|TRBV7-3
TGTGCCAGCAGCTTAAGGAAAGCTCATGAGCAGTTCTTC
CASSLRKAHEQFF
>TRBJ2-1|.|.|TRBV2
TGTGCCAGCAGTGAAGTAGGGAACAATGAGCAGTTCTTC
CASSEVGNNEQFF
>TRBJ2-7|.|.|TRBV10-3
TGTGCCATCAGGGAGTTGGAAGGGAGCGAGCAGTACTTC
CAIRELEGSEQYF
>TRBJ2-6|TRBD1|few|TRBV20-1
TGCAGTGCTAGACAGGGGGAAATCTCTGGGGCCAACGTCCTGACTTTC
CSARQGEISGANVLTF
>TRBJ2-6|.|.|TRBV6-5
TGTGCCAGCAGGGAACCGGGGCGCGGGGCCAACGTCCTGACTTTC
CASREPGRGANVLTF
>TRBJ2-7|TRBD1|few|TRBV27
TGTGCCAGCAGTTCCACCAGAAGGGGGCAAAACTACGAGCAGTACTTC
CASSSTRRGQNYEQYF
>TRBJ2-1|TRBD1|.|TRBV27
TGTGCCAGCAGTTTAATTATGACAGGGATGATCTACAATGAGCGGTTCTTC
CASSLIMTGMIYNERFF
>TRBJ2-1|TRBD2|few|TRBV5-1
TGCGCCAGCAGCTTCCCCGAGGGAGCGGGGGGTCGAGTCAATGAGCAGTTCTTC
CASSFPEGAGGRVNEQFF
>TRBJ1-1|.|.|TRBV7-2
TGTGCCAGCAGCTTGGAGGGTGGAGTTACTGAAGCTTTCTTT
CASSLEGGVTEAFF
>TRBJ1-2|.|.|TRBV7-8
TGTGCCAGCAGCTTCTACAGGGAAGGCTATGGCTACACCTTC
CASSFYREGYGYTF
>TRBJ2-1|TRBD2|.|TRBV19
TGTGCCAGTAGACCGGGACTAGCACGGCATGAGCAGTTCTTC
CASRPGLARHEQFF
>TRBJ2-1|TRBD2|few|TRBV2
TGTGCCAGCAGGGGAGGACTAGCGGGGGTCCAGTTCTTC
CASRGGLAGVQFF
>TRBJ2-1|TRBD2|few|TRBV7-2
TGTGCCAGCAGCCCACCGGGACTAGCGGGGGGGCAGGGTGAGCAGTTCTTC
CASSPPGLAGGQGEQFF
>TRBJ2-5|TRBD1|few|TRBV5-6
TGTGCCAGCAGCTTGGCGGGACAGGGGGAAGAGACCCAGTACTTC
CASSLAGQGEETQYF
>TRBJ2-1|.|.|TRBV20-1
TGCAGTGCTAGAAAGTCTGGGTACAATGAGCAGTTCTTC
CSARKSGYNEQFF
>TRBJ1-1|.|few|TRBV5-1
TGCGCCAGCAGCTCGAGCCCGACAGGGAACACTGAAGCTTTCTTT
CASSSSPTGNTEAFF
>TRBJ1-1|.|.|TRBV29-1
TGCAGCGTTGAAGATCTAGGCGGAGGAGAGAGCCCGAACACTGAAGCTTTCTTT
CSVEDLGGGESPNTEAFF
>TRBJ2-1|TRBD2|.|TRBV6-5
TGTGCCAGCAGTTACCCTACTAAACTAGCGGGGGGGAGTAATGAGCAGTTCTTC
CASSYPTKLAGGSNEQFF
>TRBJ1-2|.|.|TRBV13
TGTGCCAGCCGGATCGGGGGGACCTATGGCTACACCTTC
CASRIGGTYGYTF
>TRBJ2-3|.|few|TRBV4-3
TGCGCCAGCAGCCAAGGTTCGGGGTACACAGATACGCAGTATTTT
CASSQGSGYTDTQYF
>TRBJ1-5|.|.|TRBV28
TGTGCCAGCAGTTCCTCCGCTGGGGGGCCCAAGAATCAGCCCCAGCATTTT
CASSSSAGGPKNQPQHF
>TRBJ1-2|TRBD1|.|TRBV20-1
TGCAGTGCTAGAGATTCCGGACAGGGCTATGGCTACACCTTC
CSARDSGQGYGYTF
>TRBJ2-7|.|.|TRBV29-1
TGCAGCGCCCGGGTAGCAGGGAAATCTCGCGAGCAGTACTTC
CSARVAGKSREQYF
>TRBJ2-5|TRBD2|.|TRBV20-1
TGCAGTGCTAGGAGGGTGTTGGCGGGGGTGGAGACCCAGTACTTC
CSARRVLAGVETQYF
>TRBJ1-2|.|few|TRBV12-3/TRBV12-4
TGTGCCAGCAGTTTCGCCCCGACTAACTATGGCTACACCTTC
CASSFAPTNYGYTF
>TRBJ1-1|.|.|TRBV7-9
TGTGCCAGCAGCCACCGTCCGATTTCGAACACTGAAGCTTTCTTT
CASSHRPISNTEAFF
>TRBJ2-5|.|.|TRBV27
TGTGCCAGCAGCCCGTCCAGGGTGACCCAAGAGACCCAGTACTTC
CASSPSRVTQETQYF
>TRBJ2-5|.|.|TRBV12-3/TRBV12-4
TGTGCCAGCAGTCCCCCGGCAGGGGTGGGCGAGACCCAGTACTTC
CASSPPAGVGETQYF
>TRBJ2-5|.|.|TRBV20-1
TGCAGTGCTAGTATCCCCAACCATGAGACCCAGTACTTC
CSASIPNHETQYF
>TRBJ2-1|.|.|TRBV7-2
TGTGCCAGCACCGCGATGTTTTCCTACAATGAGCAGTTCTTC
CASTAMFSYNEQFF